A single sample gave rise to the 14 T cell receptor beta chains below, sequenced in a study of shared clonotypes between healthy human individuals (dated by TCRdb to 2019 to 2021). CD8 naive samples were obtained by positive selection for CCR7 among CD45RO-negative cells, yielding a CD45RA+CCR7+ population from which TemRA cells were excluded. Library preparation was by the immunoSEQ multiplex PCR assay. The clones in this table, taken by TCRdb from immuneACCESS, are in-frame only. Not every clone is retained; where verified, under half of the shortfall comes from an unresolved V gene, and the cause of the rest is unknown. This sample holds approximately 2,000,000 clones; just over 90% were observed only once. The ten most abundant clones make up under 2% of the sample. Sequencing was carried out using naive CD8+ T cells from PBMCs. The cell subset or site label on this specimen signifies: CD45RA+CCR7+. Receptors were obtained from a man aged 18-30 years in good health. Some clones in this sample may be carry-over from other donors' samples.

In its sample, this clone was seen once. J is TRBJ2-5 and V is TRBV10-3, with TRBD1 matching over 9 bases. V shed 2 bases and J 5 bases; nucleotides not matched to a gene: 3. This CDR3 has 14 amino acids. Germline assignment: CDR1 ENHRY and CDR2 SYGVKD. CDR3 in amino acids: CAISENRGHETQYF. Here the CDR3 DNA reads TGTGCCATCAGTGAGAACAGGGGGCACGAGACCCAGTACTTC.

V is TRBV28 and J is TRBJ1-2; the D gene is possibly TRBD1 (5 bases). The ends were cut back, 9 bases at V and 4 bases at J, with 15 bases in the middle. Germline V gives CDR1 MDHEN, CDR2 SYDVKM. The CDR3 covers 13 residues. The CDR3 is CASNVGGVYGYTF. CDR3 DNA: TGTGCCAGTAATGTGGGAGGGGTCTATGGCTACACCTTC.

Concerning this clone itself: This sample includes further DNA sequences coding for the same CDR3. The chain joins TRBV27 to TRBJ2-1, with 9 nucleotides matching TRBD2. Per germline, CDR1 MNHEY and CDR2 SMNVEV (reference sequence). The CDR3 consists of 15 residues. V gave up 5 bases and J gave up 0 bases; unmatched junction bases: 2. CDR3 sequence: CASSISGGSYNEQFF. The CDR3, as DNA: TGTGCCAGCAGTATTAGCGGGGGCTCCTACAATGAGCAGTTCTTC.

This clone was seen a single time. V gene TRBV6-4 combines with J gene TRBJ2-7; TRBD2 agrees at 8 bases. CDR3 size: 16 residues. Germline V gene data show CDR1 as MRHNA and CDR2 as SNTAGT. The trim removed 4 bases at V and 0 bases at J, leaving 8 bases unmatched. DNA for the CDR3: TGTGCCAGCAGTGCGCCTTTAGCGGGAACCTCCTACGAGCAGTACTTC. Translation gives CASSAPLAGTSYEQYF.

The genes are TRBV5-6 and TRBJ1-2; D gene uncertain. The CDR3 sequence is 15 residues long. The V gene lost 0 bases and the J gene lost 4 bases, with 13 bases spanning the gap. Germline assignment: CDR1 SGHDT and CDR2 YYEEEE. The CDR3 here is CASSLASAARYGYTF. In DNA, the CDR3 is TGTGCCAGCAGCTTGGCCTCAGCAGCTCGCTATGGCTACACCTTC.

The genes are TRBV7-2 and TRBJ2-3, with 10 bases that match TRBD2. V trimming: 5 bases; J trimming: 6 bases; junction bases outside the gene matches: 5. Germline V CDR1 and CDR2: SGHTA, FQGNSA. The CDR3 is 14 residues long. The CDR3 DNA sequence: TGTGCCAGCAGCACCGGGACTAGCGCCGATACGCAGTATTTT. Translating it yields CASSTGTSADTQYF.

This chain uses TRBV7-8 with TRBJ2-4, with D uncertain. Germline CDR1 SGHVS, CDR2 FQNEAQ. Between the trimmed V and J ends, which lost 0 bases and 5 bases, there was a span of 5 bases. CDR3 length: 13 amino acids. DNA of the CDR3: TGTGCCAGCAGCTTAGCGTTCGAAAACATTCAGTACTTC. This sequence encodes CASSLAFENIQYF.

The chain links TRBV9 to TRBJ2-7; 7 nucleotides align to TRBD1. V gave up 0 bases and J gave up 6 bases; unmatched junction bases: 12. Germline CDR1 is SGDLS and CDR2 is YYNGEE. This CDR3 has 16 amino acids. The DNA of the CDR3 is TGTGCCAGCAGCGTAGGAGGGGGCAGTCACCCCTTCGAGCAGTACTTC. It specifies CASSVGGGSHPFEQYF.

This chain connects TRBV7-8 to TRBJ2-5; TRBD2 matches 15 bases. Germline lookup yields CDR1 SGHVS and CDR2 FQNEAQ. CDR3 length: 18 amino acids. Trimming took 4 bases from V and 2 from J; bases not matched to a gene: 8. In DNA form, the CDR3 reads TGTGCCAGCAGCTCCGGGACTAGCGGGAGGTTTGGGCAAGAGACCCAGTACTTC. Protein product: CASSSGTSGRFGQETQYF. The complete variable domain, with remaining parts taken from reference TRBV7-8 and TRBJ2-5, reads GAGVSQSPRYKVAKRGQDVALRCDPISGHVSLFWYQQALGQGPEFLTYFQNEAQLDKSGLPSDRFFAERPEGSVSTLKIQRTQQEDSAVYLCASSSGTSGRFGQETQYFGPGTRLLVL.

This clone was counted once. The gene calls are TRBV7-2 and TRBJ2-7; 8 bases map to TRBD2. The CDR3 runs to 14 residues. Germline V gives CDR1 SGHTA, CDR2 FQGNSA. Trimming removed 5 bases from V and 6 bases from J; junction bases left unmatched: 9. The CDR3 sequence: CASSLGGRLIEQYF. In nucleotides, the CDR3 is TGTGCCAGCAGCCTCGGCGGGAGGCTGATCGAGCAGTACTTC. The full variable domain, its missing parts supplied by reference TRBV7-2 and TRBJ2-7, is GAGVSQSPSNKVTEKGKDVELRCDPISGHTALYWYRQSLGQGLEFLIYFQGNSAPDKSGLPSDRFSAERTGGSVSTLTIQRTQQEDSAVYLCASSLGGRLIEQYFGPGTRLTVT.

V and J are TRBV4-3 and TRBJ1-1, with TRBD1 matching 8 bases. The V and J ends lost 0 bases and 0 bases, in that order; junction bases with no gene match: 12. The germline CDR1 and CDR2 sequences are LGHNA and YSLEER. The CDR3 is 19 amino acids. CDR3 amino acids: CASSQDRATGASMNTEAFF. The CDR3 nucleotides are TGCGCCAGCAGCCAAGATCGGGCGACAGGGGCATCCATGAACACTGAAGCTTTCTTT.

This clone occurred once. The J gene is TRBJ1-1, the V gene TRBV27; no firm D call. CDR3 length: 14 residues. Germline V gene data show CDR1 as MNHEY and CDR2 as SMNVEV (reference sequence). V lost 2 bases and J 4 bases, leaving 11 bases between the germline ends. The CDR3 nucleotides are TGTGCCAGCAGTTTAGGTGGTTGGGGCACTGAAGCTTTCTTT. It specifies CASSLGGWGTEAFF.

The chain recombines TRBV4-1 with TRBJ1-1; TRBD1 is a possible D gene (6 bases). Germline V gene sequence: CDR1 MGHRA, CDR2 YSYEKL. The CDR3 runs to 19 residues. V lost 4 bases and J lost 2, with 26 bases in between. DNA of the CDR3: TGCGCCAGCAGCCCATTGGGACAATTGGTTTCGGAGGGAAACACTGAAGCTTTCTTT. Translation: CASSPLGQLVSEGNTEAFF.

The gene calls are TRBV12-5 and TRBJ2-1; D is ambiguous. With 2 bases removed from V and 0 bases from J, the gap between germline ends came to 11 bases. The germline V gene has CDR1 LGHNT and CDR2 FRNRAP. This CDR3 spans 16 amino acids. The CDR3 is CASGLYGESSYNEQFF. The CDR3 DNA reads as TGTGCTAGTGGTTTGTACGGCGAGAGCTCCTACAATGAGCAGTTCTTC.